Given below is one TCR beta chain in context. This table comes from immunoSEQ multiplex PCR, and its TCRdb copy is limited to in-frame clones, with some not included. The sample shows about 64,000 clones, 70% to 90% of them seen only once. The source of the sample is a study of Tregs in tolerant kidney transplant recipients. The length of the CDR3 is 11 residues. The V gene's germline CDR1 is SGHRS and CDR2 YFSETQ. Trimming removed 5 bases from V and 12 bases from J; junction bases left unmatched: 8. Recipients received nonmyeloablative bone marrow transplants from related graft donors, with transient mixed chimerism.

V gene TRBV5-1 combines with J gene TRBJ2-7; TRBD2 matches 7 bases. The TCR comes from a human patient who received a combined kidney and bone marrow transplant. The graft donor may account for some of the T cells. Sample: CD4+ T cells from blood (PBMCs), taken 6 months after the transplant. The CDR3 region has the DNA TGCGCCAGCAGAGGGGAGGGAACACGGTACTTC. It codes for CASRGEGTRYF.